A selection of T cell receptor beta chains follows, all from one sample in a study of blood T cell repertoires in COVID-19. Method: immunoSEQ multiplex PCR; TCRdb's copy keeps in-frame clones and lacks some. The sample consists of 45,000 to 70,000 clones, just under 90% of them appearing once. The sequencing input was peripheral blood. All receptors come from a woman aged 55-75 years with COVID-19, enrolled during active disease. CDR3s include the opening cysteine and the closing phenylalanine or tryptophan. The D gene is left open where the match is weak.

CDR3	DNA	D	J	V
CASRYPSGSHNEQFF	TGTGCCAGCCGATACCCTAGCGGATCCCACAATGAGCAGTTCTTC	NA	TRBJ2-1	TRBV21-1
CASSFGRVVWNTEAFF	TGTGCCAGCAGTTTCGGCAGGGTAGTTTGGAACACTGAAGCTTTCTTT	NA	TRBJ1-1	TRBV27
CASSPGTSGRFYNEQFF	TGTGCCAGCAGCCCGGGGACTAGCGGGAGGTTCTACAATGAGCAGTTCTTC	TRBD2	TRBJ2-1	TRBV5-5
CASARGIGSYEQYF	TGTGCCTCAGCGCGGGGTATTGGCTCCTACGAGCAGTACTTC	NA	TRBJ2-7	TRBV30
CAWRDRGPGGELFF	TGTGCCTGGAGGGACAGGGGACCGGGCGGGGAGCTGTTTTTT	TRBD1	TRBJ2-2	TRBV30
CAWSPPRTEAFF	TGTGCCTGGAGCCCCCCGAGGACTGAAGCTTTCTTT	NA	TRBJ1-1	TRBV30
CATGATSGTYEQYF	TGTGCCACCGGCGCTACTAGCGGGACCTACGAGCAGTACTTC	TRBD2	TRBJ2-7	TRBV10-3
CASTRLAGVFTGELFF	TGTGCCAGCACCCGACTAGCGGGAGTTTTCACCGGGGAGCTGTTTTTT	TRBD2	TRBJ2-2	TRBV11-1
CASSDSTSGNTDTQYF	TGTGCCAGCAGTGACTCGACTAGCGGGAACACAGATACGCAGTATTTT	TRBD2	TRBJ2-3	TRBV6-4
CAWSAGTSGSFPYEQYF	TGTGCCTGGAGTGCCGGGACTAGCGGGAGTTTCCCCTACGAGCAGTACTTC	TRBD2	TRBJ2-7	TRBV30